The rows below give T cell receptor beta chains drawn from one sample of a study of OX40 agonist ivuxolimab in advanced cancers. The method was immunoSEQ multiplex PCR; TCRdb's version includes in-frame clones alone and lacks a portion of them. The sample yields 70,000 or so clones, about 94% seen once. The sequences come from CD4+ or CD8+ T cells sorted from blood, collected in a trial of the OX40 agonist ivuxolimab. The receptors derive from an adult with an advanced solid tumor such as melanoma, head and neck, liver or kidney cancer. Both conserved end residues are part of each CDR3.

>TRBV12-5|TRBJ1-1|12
CASDINRQEAFF
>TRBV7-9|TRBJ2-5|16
CASSPPLSDSRETQYF
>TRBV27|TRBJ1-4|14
CASSLTAFNEKLFF
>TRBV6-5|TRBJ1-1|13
CASRWDKNTEAFF
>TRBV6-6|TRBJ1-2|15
CASSFSTGISYGYTF
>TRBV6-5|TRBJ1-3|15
CASSYYRDRGNTIYF
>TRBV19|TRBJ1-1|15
CASSIVPALNTEAFF
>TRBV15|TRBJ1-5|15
CATSGGTVANQPQHF
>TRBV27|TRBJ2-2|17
CASSSPYGTGNAGELFF
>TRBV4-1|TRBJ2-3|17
CASSPIGLAGTTDTQYF
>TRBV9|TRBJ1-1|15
CASNPGGGLDPEAFF
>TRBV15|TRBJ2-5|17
CATSRSLSAGAQETQYF
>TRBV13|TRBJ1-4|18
CASSLGGTGRSTNEKLFF
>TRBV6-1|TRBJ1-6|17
CASSEPVRGGDNSPLHF
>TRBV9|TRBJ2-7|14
CASSAYQGAYEQYF
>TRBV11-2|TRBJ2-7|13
CASRDSSIYEQYF
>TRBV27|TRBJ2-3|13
CASSYPTADTQYF
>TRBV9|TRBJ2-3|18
CASSVSISGGSSTDTQYF
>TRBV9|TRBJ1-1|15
CASSVGGGGGTEAFF
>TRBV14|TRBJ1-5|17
CASSQGRQGPPNQPQHF